The rows below give T cell receptor beta chains drawn from one sample of a study of molecular identifiers for immune sequencing clone quantification. From the PCR reads, TCRdb called clonotypes with MiXCR, one entry per CDR3 protein. The data hold under 600,000 distinct CDR3 sequences, with 20% to 25% observed a single time. The sequenced material came from naive CD8+ T cells from blood, with Jurkat cell RNA spiked in. The receptors were sampled from a human donor in good health. Some libraries in this study had Jurkat cell RNA spiked in. Each CDR3 is given with its conserved first and last residue. A D gene is named only where the DNA matches it firmly. A clone size is listed for some rows: how often the clone was seen (once, few, many), or a class if it is expanded.

cdr3_length: 16; j_call: TRBJ1-5; clone_size: .; v_call: TRBV6-2/TRBV6-3; d_call: .; cdr3_nt: TGTGCCAGCAGTTACTCGATCGGGAATCCCGCACAGCCCCAGCATTTT; cdr3_aa: CASSYSIGNPAQPQHF
cdr3_length: 15; j_call: TRBJ2-3; clone_size: few; v_call: TRBV11-3; d_call: TRBD1; cdr3_nt: TGTGCCAGCAGTCATGGGACAGGGGGCCGGGATACGCAGTATTTT; cdr3_aa: CASSHGTGGRDTQYF
cdr3_length: 12; j_call: TRBJ2-7; clone_size: few; v_call: TRBV5-6; d_call: .; cdr3_nt: TGTGCCAGCAGCGTTGCAGCCTACGAGCAGTACTTC; cdr3_aa: CASSVAAYEQYF
cdr3_length: 14; j_call: TRBJ1-5; clone_size: .; v_call: TRBV24-1; d_call: TRBD1; cdr3_nt: TGTGCCACCAGTGGAGGGGACAGTTGGCAGCCCCAGCATTTT; cdr3_aa: CATSGGDSWQPQHF
cdr3_length: 15; j_call: TRBJ2-7; clone_size: .; v_call: TRBV12-5; d_call: TRBD1; cdr3_nt: TGTGCTAGTGGTCCCGACAGGGGGAACGATAGGGAGCAGTACTTC; cdr3_aa: CASGPDRGNDREQYF
cdr3_length: 12; j_call: TRBJ2-7; clone_size: .; v_call: TRBV5-4; d_call: .; cdr3_nt: TGTGCCAGCAGCTCCTTCGGGTACGAGCAGTACTTC; cdr3_aa: CASSSFGYEQYF
cdr3_length: 13; j_call: TRBJ2-7; clone_size: .; v_call: TRBV20-1; d_call: .; cdr3_nt: TGCAGTGCAACCCCCCACAGCTCCTACGAGCAGTACTTC; cdr3_aa: CSATPHSSYEQYF
cdr3_length: 18; j_call: TRBJ2-3; clone_size: few; v_call: TRBV6-2/TRBV6-3; d_call: TRBD2; cdr3_nt: TGTGCCAGCACCCAACTAGCGGGGGGCCCAAGGAGCACAGATACGCAGTATTTT; cdr3_aa: CASTQLAGGPRSTDTQYF
cdr3_length: 14; j_call: TRBJ2-7; clone_size: few; v_call: TRBV28; d_call: .; cdr3_nt: TGTGCCAGCACCCCCGCCCCGGGATTCTACGAGCAGTACTTC; cdr3_aa: CASTPAPGFYEQYF
cdr3_length: 13; j_call: TRBJ2-7; clone_size: .; v_call: TRBV7-6; d_call: .; cdr3_nt: TGTGCCAGCAGCCCCCCAGGGGGAGGTGAGCAGTACTTC; cdr3_aa: CASSPPGGGEQYF
cdr3_length: 13; j_call: TRBJ2-3; clone_size: many; v_call: TRBV4-3; d_call: TRBD1; cdr3_nt: TGCGCCAGCAAAGGGACAGGAGCAGATACGCAGTATTTT; cdr3_aa: CASKGTGADTQYF
cdr3_length: 15; j_call: TRBJ1-1; clone_size: many; v_call: TRBV4-1; d_call: .; cdr3_nt: TGCGCCAGCAGCCAGCCGGGACAAATGAACACTGAAGCTTTCTTT; cdr3_aa: CASSQPGQMNTEAFF
cdr3_length: 13; j_call: TRBJ2-7; clone_size: many; v_call: TRBV20-1; d_call: TRBD2; cdr3_nt: TGCAGTGCTAGACAGCGGGGGGGCTACGAGCAGTACTTC; cdr3_aa: CSARQRGGYEQYF
cdr3_length: 15; j_call: TRBJ2-5; clone_size: many; v_call: TRBV12-3/TRBV12-4; d_call: TRBD2; cdr3_nt: TGTGCCAGCAGCAGGAGCGGGGGGGCCTTAGAGACCCAGTACTTC; cdr3_aa: CASSRSGGALETQYF
cdr3_length: 16; j_call: TRBJ1-3; clone_size: .; v_call: TRBV7-8; d_call: .; cdr3_nt: TGTGCCAGCAGCTTTACTTTCTTTGGGTCCGGAAACACCATATATTTT; cdr3_aa: CASSFTFFGSGNTIYF
cdr3_length: 14; j_call: TRBJ1-3; clone_size: .; v_call: TRBV7-2; d_call: .; cdr3_nt: TGTGCCAGCAGCCCGGTCCCGGGAGGAAACACCATATATTTT; cdr3_aa: CASSPVPGGNTIYF
cdr3_length: 15; j_call: TRBJ1-1; clone_size: many; v_call: TRBV4-3; d_call: .; cdr3_nt: TGCGCCAGCAGCCAAGATAAAGACTGGGACACTGAAGCTTTCTTT; cdr3_aa: CASSQDKDWDTEAFF
cdr3_length: 15; j_call: TRBJ2-5; clone_size: many; v_call: TRBV6-5; d_call: .; cdr3_nt: TGTGCCAGCACCCCCCTAACAGCTCACCAAGAGACCCAGTACTTC; cdr3_aa: CASTPLTAHQETQYF
cdr3_length: 16; j_call: TRBJ2-3; clone_size: many; v_call: TRBV20-1; d_call: TRBD2; cdr3_nt: TGCAGTGCTAGAGATTCAGCGGGGGGTTTCGCAGATACGCAGTATTTT; cdr3_aa: CSARDSAGGFADTQYF
cdr3_length: 13; j_call: TRBJ2-7; clone_size: many; v_call: TRBV14; d_call: .; cdr3_nt: TGTGCCAGCAGCCAAGAGAGGCGCTACGAGCAGTACTTC; cdr3_aa: CASSQERRYEQYF